The clone carrying this T cell receptor (beta chain) has a handful of counts. Antigen specificity is unknown. The sample originates from a study of T-cell memory formation after mild COVID-19. Study-level points and caveats: CD4+ contracting clones lay mainly in CM and EM, CD8+ ones in EMRA. A second wave expanding day 15 to 37 was CD4+-biased; contracting clones were balanced.

CDR3 length: 14 residues. V dropped 6 bases and J dropped 7; count of bases not matched to a gene: 5. Each CDR3 protein gets one entry after TCRdb re-called the 5' RACE reads with MiXCR. The sample consists of 250,000 or so distinct CDR3 sequences, 8% to 9.5% of them appearing once. The material sequenced was PBMCs or a T cell subset sorted from them (not recorded which). The sequence was collected from a man aged 18 to 29 who had mild COVID-19 (a few samples of this study predate the infection). Cell type and time point are not known. The chain recombines TRBV12-3 or TRBV12-4 with TRBJ2-3, with 12 bases that match TRBD2. CDR3 loop: CASSTSGGPNTQYF. The CDR3 nucleotides read TGTGCCAGCAGCACTAGCGGGGGGCCTAATACGCAGTATTTT.